What follows is one T cell receptor (beta chain) and its context. This clonotype was observed many times. The clone's antigen remains unknown. There are no base qualities to consult, and no much larger clone falls within one base. The CDR3 contains 13 residues, cysteine and phenylalanine counted. Here the CDR3 DNA is all that survives: 39 bases in frame from base 1. Per the germline V gene (reference sequence), LNHDA is the CDR1 and SQIVND is the CDR2. V and J are truncated by 0 bases and 4 bases respectively, leaving an intervening sequence of 4 bases. TCRdb names Illumina HiSeq 2500 as the instrument used. Quantitative 5'-RACE with molecular barcodes was used to prepare TCR beta libraries. The authors' pipeline ran thus. A new computational method based on a probabilistic model of VDJ rearrangement was used to identify disease-linked TCR variants. TCRdb redid the processing of the public reads, applying fastp at Q25 and MiXCR, and retained in-frame beta chains. Entries that share a CDR3 protein sequence are merged under the most common genes and DNA. The authors' filters were not applied to this entry. The table for this sample lists about 240,000 distinct CDR3 sequences; over 8.5% of them were counted only once. The top ten clones comprise around 6.8% of the sample.

The sample is drawn from a study of CD8 T cells in ankylosing spondylitis (TCRdb year 2017). Some background on the complete study: T cell receptor beta repertoires were profiled in healthy donors and ankylosing spondylitis patients so that disease-linked TCR variants could be found. The full study cohort was made up of about 24 ankylosing spondylitis patients and around 100 healthy donors. Peripheral blood samples were taken, and synovial fluid was additionally collected from ankylosing spondylitis patients.

Study-wide conclusions, independent of this receptor: A TCR beta motif made up of several highly homologous amino acid variants appeared to be characteristic of blood from ankylosing spondylitis patients. The disease-linked clones were reported as significantly enriched in matched synovial fluid samples from ankylosing spondylitis patients. The disease-linked clones showed a CD8+ phenotype and occurred at relatively low frequencies in peripheral blood. Some of the motif variants had been reported before in the synovial fluid and blood of reactive arthritis patients, a finding that suggests common disease-initiation mechanisms.

The sequenced sample was blood, either unsorted or a sorted T cell fraction (not recorded which). Rearrangement joined TRBV19 to TRBJ1-5; the D gene is not confidently resolved. The sequence derives from a male donor with ankylosing spondylitis or in good health (not recorded which). The DNA sequence is given as TGTGCCAGTAGTATAGACTGGAATCAGCCCCAGCATTTT. This codes for CASSIDWNQPQHF.